This T cell receptor beta chain was recorded in a study of blood T cell repertoires in COVID-19. As for the study in general: Sample material is recorded as cDNA or gDNA derived from T cells, B-cell-depleted T cells, or PBMCs.

Original handling: Estimated nucleated cell counts came from reference gene primer amplification. Data came from immunoSEQ multiplex PCR; TCRdb stores just in-frame clones and leaves some out. Clone size and the V and J calls come from that table; the DNA yielded D and trimming. Of about 260,000 clones in the sample, about 85% were seen once. Points on this clone: The same CDR3 can be traced to other DNA sequences in this sample.

CDR3 length: 13 amino acids. Trimming removed 0 bases from V and 6 bases from J, with 8 bases in between. CDR1 and CDR2 (germline): LGHDT, YNNKEL (reference sequence). The chain has TRBV3-1 (or the pseudogene TRBV3-2) and TRBJ1-2, with a possible D match to TRBD1 (6 bases). The source of this sequence is a human donor in a cohort sampled during active COVID-19. Sequencing used peripheral blood. CDR3 bases: TGTGCCAGCAGCCAAGAACAGGGTAATGGCTACACCTTC. Amino acids: CASSQEQGNGYTF.